The text below deals with one TCR beta chain. This clone was seen repeatedly, ten times or more. Its cognate antigen has yet to be identified. Qualities for individual bases were not recorded, and no much larger clone is one base off. These data originate in a study of metastatic and nonmetastatic thyroid tumors (dated by TCRdb to the early 2020s). As for the study more broadly: Repertoires from peripheral blood and from tumor or nodule tissue samples of malignant and benign thyroid patients were compared. General study outcomes and caveats: TCR beta diversity was reported as significantly higher in malignant tumors than in benign nodules, in both blood and tumor samples.

No patient had received any treatment before thyroid surgery. Using T-cell receptor beta sequencing, the study looked back at clinical samples from patients collected from the early 2010s to the late 2010s. The CDR3 spans 13 residues, from the cysteine through the phenylalanine. The entry retains the CDR3 DNA only, 39 bases that are in frame from base 1. CDR1 SGHKS and CDR2 YYEKEE were looked up in the germline V gene (reference sequence). V sheds 2 bases and J sheds 2 bases, leaving 7 bases between their ends. The library came from PCR. TCRdb lists the instrument as Illumina HiSeq 4000. High-throughput sequencing was used to profile the TCR beta-chain CDR3 region of every patient. In the paper's pipeline: Drawing on CDR3 differences between clinicopathological groups, the researchers built a classifier meant to tell apart patients with distant-metastatic papillary thyroid cancer. The Shannon index was used to assess repertoire diversity, and the Morisita-Horn index was used to assess tumor-blood repertoire similarity. Using fastp trimming at Q25 and MiXCR clonotype assembly, TCRdb reanalyzed the public sequencing data and kept in-frame beta chains. The V and J calls and clone size come from TCRdb's table, not from the authors' own analysis. This sample lists tens of thousands of clones; roughly 12% were detected once. The biggest ten clones account for more than 8% of the sample.

This receptor was obtained from a female donor with papillary thyroid cancer or a benign thyroid nodule (not recorded which). Some clones in this sample may be carry-over from other donors' samples. The chain is made from TRBV5-5 and TRBJ1-1, with no confidently assigned D gene. The sequencing input was blood. For the CDR3, the sequence is CASSFIENTEAFF. The sequence in DNA is TGTGCCAGCAGCTTTATCGAAAACACTGAAGCTTTCTTT.